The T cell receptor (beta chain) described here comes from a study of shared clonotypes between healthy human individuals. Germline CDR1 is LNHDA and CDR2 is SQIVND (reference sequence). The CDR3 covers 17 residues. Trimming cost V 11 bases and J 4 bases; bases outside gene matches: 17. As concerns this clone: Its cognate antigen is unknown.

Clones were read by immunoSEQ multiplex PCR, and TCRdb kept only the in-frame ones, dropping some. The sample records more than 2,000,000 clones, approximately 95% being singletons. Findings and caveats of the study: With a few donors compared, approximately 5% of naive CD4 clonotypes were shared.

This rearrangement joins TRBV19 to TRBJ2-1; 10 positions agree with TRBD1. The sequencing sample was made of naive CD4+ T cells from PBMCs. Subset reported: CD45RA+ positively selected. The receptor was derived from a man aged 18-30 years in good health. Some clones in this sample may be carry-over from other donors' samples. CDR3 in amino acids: CAASGDRGSKRYNEQFF. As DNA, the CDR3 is TGTGCCGCCTCGGGGGACAGGGGTAGTAAAAGGTACAATGAGCAGTTCTTC.